These 27 T cell receptor beta chains originate from one sample sequenced in a study of PD-1 blockade in classical Hodgkin lymphoma (dated by TCRdb to 2020 to 2021). The library was produced with the immunoSEQ multiplex PCR assay. The clones in this table, taken by TCRdb from immuneACCESS, are in-frame only. Not every clone is retained; where verified, under half of the shortfall comes from an unresolved V gene, and the cause of the rest is unknown. Present in this sample are under 65,000 clones, roughly nine tenths of which were seen just once. Approximately 15% of the sample comes from the top ten. The time point label, read with the paper, signifies: cycle 1 day 1 (C1D1), immediately before nivolumab initiation. Every trial patient had relapsed after autologous stem cell transplantation, and cohorts A, B and C differed in prior brentuximab vedotin exposure. The material sequenced was peripheral blood mononuclear cells (PBMCs), taken at baseline. These receptors came from a human donor with classical Hodgkin lymphoma.

The rearrangement uses TRBV7-9 and TRBJ1-4; the match to TRBD1 covers 7 bases. The CDR3 consists of 15 residues. Germline V lookup: CDR1 SEHNR, CDR2 FQNEAQ (reference sequence). After removal of 5 bases from V and 2 bases from J, the junction contained 5 bases not matched to a gene. CDR3 bases: TGTGCCAGCAGCGCATCACAGGGGACTAATGAAAAACTGTTTTTT. This codes for CASSASQGTNEKLFF.

The chain employs TRBV5-6 and TRBJ2-7; 8 bases fit TRBD1. V trimming: 0 bases; J trimming: 12 bases; junction bases outside the gene matches: 11. CDR1 is SGHDT and CDR2 is YYEEEE in the germline V gene. The CDR3 totals 14 residues. This CDR3 reads CASSLDVGTGVWYF. CDR3 nucleotide sequence: TGTGCCAGCAGCTTGGATGTGGGGACAGGAGTGTGGTACTTC.

The chain uses TRBV7-2 and TRBJ2-5; 8 bases line up with TRBD1. CDR1 is SGHTA, CDR2 FQGNSA, per germline. V lost 6 bases to trimming and J lost 1 base; unmatched junction nucleotides: 7. The CDR3 is made up of 15 amino acids. CDR3 amino acids: CASSDRGRVQETQYF. In DNA form, the CDR3 reads TGTGCCAGCAGTGACAGGGGAAGGGTCCAAGAGACCCAGTACTTC. Drawing the rest from reference TRBV7-2 and TRBJ2-5, the complete variable domain is GAGVSQSPSNKVTEKGKDVELRCDPISGHTALYWYRQSLGQGLEFLIYFQGNSAPDKSGLPSDRFSAERTGGSVSTLTIQRTQQEDSAVYLCASSDRGRVQETQYFGPGTRLLVL.

The chain combines TRBV7-9 with TRBJ1-1, with 9 bases that match TRBD1. CDR3 length: 15 residues. Germline V gives CDR1 SEHNR, CDR2 FQNEAQ (reference sequence). Losses at the gene ends were 8 bases for V and 7 bases for J; bases not matched to a gene: 14. The CDR3 is CASSWPGQGLDEAFF. The CDR3 region has the DNA TGTGCCAGCTCCTGGCCGGGACAGGGCCTTGATGAAGCTTTCTTT.

This chain connects TRBV6-1 to TRBJ2-1, with a tentative D call TRBD1 (5 bases). The V gene lost 7 bases and the J gene lost 9 bases, with 16 bases spanning the gap. The CDR3 runs to 13 residues. CDR1 and CDR2 (germline): MNHNS, SASEGT. Here the CDR3 reads CASNALGPGEQFF. Here the CDR3 DNA reads TGTGCCAGCAACGCGTTGGGGCCCGGTGAGCAGTTCTTC.

This chain uses TRBV27 with TRBJ1-1; D not certain. The CDR3 sequence is 15 residues long. The germline V gene has CDR1 MNHEY and CDR2 SMNVEV (reference sequence). The V and J ends lost 0 bases and 5 bases respectively, with 13 bases between them. CDR3 in DNA: TGTGCCAGCAGTTTATCGCTGGCGTCCAGTACTGAAGCTTTCTTT. This gives the protein CASSLSLASSTEAFF.

V and J are TRBV2 and TRBJ1-4; no clear D. V lost 4 bases and J lost 8, with 11 bases in between. CDR1 SNHLY and CDR2 FYNNEI come from the germline V gene. The CDR3 totals 13 residues. The CDR3 DNA reads as TGTGCCAGCAGTGGAGGCTTCCGGGAAAAACTGTTTTTT. Its protein is CASSGGFREKLFF. Together with reference TRBV2 and TRBJ1-4, the CDR3 gives the full variable domain: EPEVTQTPSHQVTQMGQEVILRCVPISNHLYFYWYRQILGQKVEFLVSFYNNEISEKSEIFDDQFSVERPDGSNFTLKIRSTKLEDSAMYFCASSGGFREKLFFGSGTQLSVL.

The gene calls are TRBV2 and TRBJ1-4; no reliable D call. The CDR3 loop spans 14 amino acids. Germline V gives CDR1 SNHLY, CDR2 FYNNEI. Trimming removed 10 bases at V and 0 bases at J, with 12 bases between. The CDR3 DNA reads TGTGCCACTTGCGTGCGGTCAACTAATGAAAAACTGTTTTTT. Amino acid sequence: CATCVRSTNEKLFF.

V usage is TRBV7-2 and J usage is TRBJ1-1; possibly TRBD1 for D (5 bases). V was pared by 6 bases and J by 5 bases, with 22 bases between. This CDR3 is built from 16 residues. CDR1 SGHTA and CDR2 FQGNSA come from the germline V gene. CDR3 nucleotide sequence: TGTGCCAGCAGTCCTCCTCATCGGGGCTGGGAAACTGAAGCTTTCTTT. Its protein is CASSPPHRGWETEAFF.

V is TRBV4-1 and J is TRBJ2-2; D gene unclear. The CDR3 covers 14 residues. Trimming removed 4 bases from V and 3 bases from J, with 9 bases in between. CDR1 and CDR2 (germline): MGHRA, YSYEKL. In nucleotides, the CDR3 is TGCGCCAGCAGCCGAGCAGATTACACCGGGGAGCTGTTTTTT. Its translation is CASSRADYTGELFF.

The CDR3 nucleotides are TGTGCCAGCAGCCGCCCGGGACTAGCTAACTACGAGCAGTACTTC. Translating it yields CASSRPGLANYEQYF. This chain connects TRBV5-8 to TRBJ2-7; 9 bases fit TRBD2. With V trimmed by 4 bases and J by 3 bases, 8 bases remained unmatched. CDR3 length: 15 residues. The germline gives CDR1 SGHTS, CDR2 YDEGEE.

The chain recombines TRBV19 with TRBJ1-5, with D perhaps TRBD1 (5 bases). V shed 3 bases and J shed 4 bases, with 10 bases lying between them. This CDR3 contains 14 residues. CDR1 LNHDA and CDR2 SQIVND come from the germline V gene (reference sequence). The CDR3: CASSIGRGNQPQHF. DNA of the CDR3: TGTGCCAGTAGTATTGGGAGGGGTAATCAGCCCCAGCATTTT.

The chain carries TRBV6-1 and TRBJ2-7; no clear D. The germline V and J ends were trimmed by 0 bases and 7 bases, with 10 bases remaining between them. The germline gives CDR1 MNHNS, CDR2 SASEGT. CDR3 length equals 13 residues. The CDR3 is CASSEAQGREQYF. The CDR3 nucleotides are TGTGCCAGCAGTGAAGCGCAAGGGCGTGAGCAGTACTTC.

In the case of this clone: The same CDR3 also results from other DNA sequences found in this sample. The chain recombines TRBV5-6 with TRBJ2-2; the D gene is possibly TRBD1 (5 bases). The CDR3 runs 15 residues. V lost 5 bases to trimming and J lost 1 base, with 12 bases between them. The germline V gene has CDR1 SGHDT and CDR2 YYEEEE. The CDR3 DNA follows: TGTGCCAGCAGTTTTGGTACAGGGAACACCGGGGAGCTGTTTTTT. Translated: CASSFGTGNTGELFF.

J is TRBJ2-2 and V is TRBV18; D remains ambiguous. V dropped 6 bases and J dropped 1 base, with 15 bases sitting between them. The CDR3 consists of 16 residues. Germline CDR1 reads KGHSH; CDR2 reads LQKENI. The CDR3 reads CASSLPGRKNTGELFF. The CDR3 region has the DNA TGTGCCAGCTCCCTTCCGGGCAGGAAGAACACCGGGGAGCTGTTTTTT.

The genes are TRBV13 and TRBJ2-1, with unresolved D. CDR3 size: 11 residues. Trimming removed 4 bases from V and 10 bases from J, with 8 bases in between. Germline assignment: CDR1 PRHDT and CDR2 FYEKMQ (reference sequence). CDR3 residues: CASSYHQEQFF. DNA of the CDR3: TGTGCCAGCAGCTATCATCAGGAGCAGTTCTTC.

The V and J genes are TRBV5-1 and TRBJ2-7; tentatively, D is TRBD1 or TRBD2 (7 bases each). With 0 bases removed from V and 7 bases from J, the gap between germline ends came to 20 bases. Germline V gives CDR1 SGHRS, CDR2 YFSETQ. This CDR3 region has 16 residues. The CDR3: CASSLDPGGASLEQYF. The CDR3 DNA is TGCGCCAGCAGCTTGGACCCAGGGGGGGCGTCTCTGGAGCAGTACTTC. The full variable domain, rest sourced from reference TRBV5-1 and TRBJ2-7, is KAGVTQTPRYLIKTRGQQVTLSCSPISGHRSVSWYQQTPGQGLQFLFEYFSETQRNKGNFPGRFSGRQFSNSRSEMNVSTLELGDSALYLCASSLDPGGASLEQYFGPGTRLTVT.

The genes are TRBV30 and TRBJ1-1; D is unclear. This CDR3 is 14 amino acids long. Germline loops: CDR1 GTSNPN, CDR2 SVGIG (reference sequence). Trimming shortened V by 3 bases and J by 1 base, and 12 bases separated the two germline ends. CDR3 sequence: CAWRGPPGNTEAFF. CDR3 DNA sequence: TGTGCCTGGAGGGGCCCTCCTGGGAACACTGAAGCTTTCTTT.

V gene TRBV11-2 combines with J gene TRBJ2-5, with D possibly being TRBD1 (6 bases). The CDR3 is made up of 17 amino acids. Germline V gene sequence: CDR1 SGHAT, CDR2 FQNNGV. The germline V and J ends were trimmed by 4 bases and 1 base, with 19 bases remaining between them. The CDR3 reads CASSSRPLDSPQETQYF. For the CDR3, the DNA is TGTGCCAGCAGCTCGCGACCACTGGACAGTCCCCAAGAGACCCAGTACTTC.

This clone was seen a single time. V usage is TRBV29-1 and J usage is TRBJ2-4, with 8 bases lining up with TRBD2. Germline V gives CDR1 SQVTM, CDR2 ANQGSEA. The length of the CDR3 is 16 residues. The V segment lost 1 base and the J segment 7 bases; nucleotides outside the gene matches: 12. In DNA, the CDR3 is TGCAGCGTTGAAGTCCTCGGGGGGGCCCTGCGGAACATTCAGTACTTC. Its protein product is CSVEVLGGALRNIQYF.

The genes are TRBV19 and TRBJ2-4; possibly TRBD1 or TRBD2 for D (5 bases each). V was pared by 4 bases and J by 7 bases, with 20 bases between. Germline-derived CDR1 and CDR2 are LNHDA and SQIVND (reference sequence). The CDR3 contains 16 residues. In DNA, the CDR3 is TGTGCCAGTAGTACCTATCCACAAGAGGGGCATAACATTCAGTACTTC. Encoded protein: CASSTYPQEGHNIQYF.

The genes are TRBV25-1 and TRBJ1-6; 8 bases are shared with TRBD1. CDR1 MGHDK and CDR2 SYGVNS come from the germline V gene. Unmatched junction bases numbered 7, after V lost 6 bases and J lost 9 bases. This CDR3 region has 14 residues. CDR3 sequence reads: CASSQGAKSSPLHF. CDR3 bases: TGTGCCAGCAGCCAGGGGGCGAAGAGTTCACCCCTCCACTTT.

V usage is TRBV19 and J usage is TRBJ1-2; D perhaps matches TRBD1 (5 bases). Germline V gene sequence: CDR1 LNHDA, CDR2 SQIVND (reference sequence). The CDR3 length is 13 residues. The V and J ends lost 3 bases and 8 bases respectively, with 13 bases between them. The CDR3: CASSIGTEDGYTF. The DNA for the CDR3 is TGTGCCAGTAGTATCGGGACGGAGGACGGCTACACCTTC.

This clone was recorded only once. The V call is TRBV7-9, the J call TRBJ2-6, with D unclear. CDR1 is SEHNR, CDR2 FQNEAQ, per germline (reference sequence). The CDR3 is 15 residues long. V was trimmed by 4 bases and J by 0 bases, leaving 7 bases between them. Here the CDR3 DNA reads TGTGCCAGCAGCTGGTGGGCCTCTGGGGCCAACGTCCTGACTTTC. This translates into CASSWWASGANVLTF.

The chain uses TRBV6-6 and TRBJ1-2; 7 positions match TRBD1. Per germline, CDR1 MNHNY and CDR2 SVGAGI (reference sequence). Trimming cost V 10 bases and J 5 bases; bases outside gene matches: 13. The CDR3 contains 14 residues. The CDR3: CATSRGRKFYGYTF. The CDR3 coding sequence is TGTGCCACGTCCAGGGGGAGGAAATTTTATGGCTACACCTTC.

This clone was seen a single time. The chain carries TRBV18 and TRBJ2-7; D uncertain. The germline gives CDR1 KGHSH, CDR2 LQKENI. The CDR3 has 13 amino acids. The V gene lost 5 bases and the J gene lost 4 bases, with 12 bases spanning the gap. The CDR3 here is CASSDETGYEQYF. In nucleotides, the CDR3 is TGTGCCAGCTCAGATGAGACCGGGTACGAGCAGTACTTC.

This chain joins TRBV19 and TRBJ1-4; D remains unclear. The CDR3 consists of 15 residues. The V end was cut by 7 bases, the J end by 9 bases, with 21 bases between. Germline CDR1 reads LNHDA; CDR2 reads SQIVND (reference sequence). In DNA form, the CDR3 reads TGTGCCAGTATGAAAGGAATGACGGGGATACAAAAACTGTTTTTT. Protein product: CASMKGMTGIQKLFF. The whole variable domain, remainder taken from reference TRBV19 and TRBJ1-4, is DGGITQSPKYLFRKEGQNVTLSCEQNLNHDAMYWYRQDPGQGLRLIYYSQIVNDFQKGDIAEGYSVSREKKESFPLTVTSAQKNPTAFYLCASMKGMTGIQKLFFGSGTQLSVL.